The clone carrying this TCR beta chain has more than one count but fewer than ten. The sample is drawn from a study of T cell clones after liver transplantation. This CDR3 comprises 14 residues. Some clones are missing from TCRdb's copy, which holds only in-frame ones; the method was immunoSEQ multiplex PCR. The data contain tens of thousands of clones, 71% of them seen just once; the ten biggest clones take up 15%. V is TRBV21-1 and J is TRBJ2-1; the table's D call TRBD2 went unverified against the DNA. TRBV21-1 corresponds to a pseudogene. The sequencing used CD4+ T cells from blood, collected before liver transplant. The sequence was collected from a human donor who received a liver transplant. The CDR3 loop is CASRGASVNNEQFF. The CDR3 region has the DNA TGTGCCAGCCGAGGGGCTAGCGTAAACAATGAGCAGTTCTTC.